The source of this T cell receptor (beta chain) is a study of CD8+ T cells in alopecia areata. Looking at the study overall: Treatment of the treated patients consisted of oral tofacitinib, 5 to 10 mg twice daily. Treatment with tofacitinib (6 to 18 months) was followed by 6 months off drug. Study-wide points: Patients shared TCRs less clearly than mice did, possibly for HLA-related reasons.

This clone was observed a few times. As yet, its antigen is unknown. V lost 7 bases and J 0 bases, leaving 13 bases between the germline ends. The germline V gene has CDR1 SQVTM and CDR2 ANQGSEA. The CDR3 sequence is 13 residues long. Alopecia areata patients had lesional scalp punch biopsies and peripheral blood taken from them. Once RNA had been extracted, it was reverse transcribed into cDNA to act as the sequencing template. Repertoires were generated with immunoSEQ multiplex PCR, while TCRdb's copy carries only in-frame clones and drops some. The sample lists 8,000 to 10,000 clones, approximately 70% occurring once.

This receptor was identified in a human donor with alopecia areata. The chain links TRBV29-1 to TRBJ2-7; TRBD1 or TRBD2 may be the D gene (5 bases each). Material: skin. CDR3 amino acids: CSAGRDGSYEQYF. CDR3 DNA sequence: TGCAGCGCGGGCCGGGACGGCTCCTACGAGCAGTACTTC.